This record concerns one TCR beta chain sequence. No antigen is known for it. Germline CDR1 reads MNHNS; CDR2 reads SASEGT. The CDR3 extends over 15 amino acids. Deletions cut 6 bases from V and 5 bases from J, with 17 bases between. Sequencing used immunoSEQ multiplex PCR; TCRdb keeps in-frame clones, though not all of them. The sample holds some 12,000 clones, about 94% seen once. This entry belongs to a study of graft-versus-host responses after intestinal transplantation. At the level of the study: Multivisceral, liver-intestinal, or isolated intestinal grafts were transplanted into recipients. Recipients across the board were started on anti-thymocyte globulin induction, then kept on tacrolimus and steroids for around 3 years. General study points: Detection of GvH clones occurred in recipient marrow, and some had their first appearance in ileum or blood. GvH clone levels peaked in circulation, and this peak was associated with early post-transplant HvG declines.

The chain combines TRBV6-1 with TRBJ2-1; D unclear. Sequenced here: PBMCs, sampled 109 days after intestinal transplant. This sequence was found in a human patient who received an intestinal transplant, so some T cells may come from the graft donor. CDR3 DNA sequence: TGTGCCAGCAGCCTAAGTTATGGACGGAACAATGAGCAGTTCTTC. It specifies CASSLSYGRNNEQFF.